This TCR beta chain was obtained from a study of blood T cell repertoires in COVID-19. With 3 bases clipped from V and 1 base from J, the junction kept 10 bases outside the gene matches. Germline CDR1 SGHRS, CDR2 YFSETQ. This CDR3 spans 17 amino acids. Assay used: immunoSEQ multiplex PCR; TCRdb lists only in-frame clones, some missing. The data show 200,000 to 250,000 clones, with 86% seen just once and 3% to 4.5% held by the top ten. The sequencing sample was made of PBMCs or T cells enriched from blood (not recorded which). The clonotype originates from a woman aged 40 to 55 with acute COVID-19. This chain uses TRBV5-1 with TRBJ1-2, with 9 bases fitting TRBD1. Written as DNA, the CDR3 is TGCGCCAGCAGCTGGAGGGGGACAGGGTCTGATAACTATGGCTACACCTTC. Protein: CASSWRGTGSDNYGYTF.